The 27 T cell receptor beta chains given below trace back to one sample, sequenced in a study of shared clonotypes between healthy human individuals (dated by TCRdb to about 2020). The library relied on the immunoSEQ multiplex PCR assay. Sourced from immuneACCESS, this table was stored by TCRdb with only in-frame sequences that have V and J called. A share of the clones is absent; for the studies checked, an unresolved V gene accounts for under half, and the remainder has no known explanation. For this sample there are 650,000 to 800,000 clones; roughly nine tenths appear just once. The ten largest clones add up to 24% of the sample. CD8 naive samples consisted of CD45RO-negative cells that were positively selected for CCR7, yielding a CD45RA+CCR7+ population without TemRA cells. Sequencing used naive CD8+ T cells sorted from blood. The cell subset or site label of this sample denotes: CD45RA+CCR7+. These receptors originate from a man aged 30 to 39 in good health.

The chain has TRBV27 and TRBJ2-3; D gene uncertain. CDR1 and CDR2 (germline): MNHEY, SMNVEV (reference sequence). This CDR3 has 14 residues. The V gene lost 7 bases and the J gene lost 6 bases, with 17 bases spanning the gap. CDR3 sequence (DNA): TGTGCCAGCATCGATAATTGGGCAGCGGATACGCAGTATTTT. Protein sequence: CASIDNWAADTQYF.

This chain connects TRBV5-8 to TRBJ2-7, with 9 bases aligning to TRBD1. The CDR3 runs 16 residues. The germline CDR1 and CDR2 sequences are SGHTS and YDEGEE. After removal of 4 bases from V and 3 bases from J, the junction contained 11 bases not matched to a gene. The CDR3 nucleotides read TGTGCCAGCAGCCCCGGGACAGGGCGTTACTACTACGAGCAGTACTTC. Translation gives CASSPGTGRYYYEQYF.

V is TRBV27 and J is TRBJ2-7, with 7 bases that match TRBD1. In germline, CDR1 is MNHEY, CDR2 SMNVEV (reference sequence). This CDR3 spans 14 amino acids. Germline trimming cut 7 bases from V and 3 bases from J; bases unmatched to any gene: 9. The CDR3 DNA reads TGTGCCAGCAAAAAACAGGGACAGCACTACGAGCAGTACTTC. It codes for CASKKQGQHYEQYF.

The chain has TRBV5-8 and TRBJ2-7, with 8 bases aligning to TRBD2. CDR3 length equals 16 residues. Trimming took 4 bases from V and 0 from J; bases not matched to a gene: 9. CDR1 and CDR2 from the germline V gene are SGHTS and YDEGEE. As DNA, the CDR3 is TGTGCCAGCAGCAGATTCAGCGGGAGAAGCTCCTACGAGCAGTACTTC. Amino acid sequence: CASSRFSGRSSYEQYF.

The chain couples TRBV7-8 to TRBJ2-1; 10 bases line up with TRBD2. Germline V gene sequence: CDR1 SGHVS, CDR2 FQNEAQ. J gave up 4 bases and V 4 bases, and 7 bases lay outside the gene matches. The CDR3 contains 16 residues. CDR3 coding DNA: TGTGCCAGCAGCTCAACCGGGACTAGCGCATACAATGAGCAGTTCTTC. Protein: CASSSTGTSAYNEQFF.

The chain uses TRBV9 and TRBJ1-3; 7 bases are a match to TRBD1. J gave up 0 bases and V 3 bases, and 3 bases lay outside the gene matches. Germline values: CDR1 SGDLS, CDR2 YYNGEE. This CDR3 is built from 15 residues. The DNA for the CDR3 is TGTGCCAGCAGCGCGACAGGGTCCTCTGGAAACACCATATATTTT. Residues: CASSATGSSGNTIYF.

V usage is TRBV6-5 and J usage is TRBJ1-4; D ambiguous. Germline V CDR1 and CDR2: MNHEY, SVGAGI. The length of the CDR3 is 13 residues. V was clipped by 0 bases and J by 7 bases, with 6 bases between them. The CDR3 DNA sequence: TGTGCCAGCAGTTACTCGGCATTTGAAAAACTGTTTTTT. Translating gives CASSYSAFEKLFF.

The chain carries TRBV28 and TRBJ2-7; the match to TRBD2 covers 10 bases. J lost 5 bases, V lost 3 bases, and 13 bases had no gene match. CDR3 length equals 17 residues. The germline CDR1 and CDR2 sequences are MDHEN and SYDVKM. The DNA for the CDR3 is TGTGCCAGCAGTTTCTTCGCGGTTCCTAGCGGGAGAGACGAGCAGTACTTC. This translates into CASSFFAVPSGRDEQYF.

The chain links TRBV7-2 to TRBJ2-7; D is unresolved. This CDR3 is 16 amino acids long. V shed 3 bases and J shed 4 bases, with 19 bases lying between them. Germline V gives CDR1 SGHTA, CDR2 FQGNSA. The CDR3 DNA reads TGTGCCAGCAGCTTGCAGGAGAGGCCCCCCGGATACGAGCAGTACTTC. Its translation is CASSLQERPPGYEQYF.

The rearrangement links TRBV5-1 to TRBJ1-1, with TRBD1 matching 9 bases. The CDR3 contains 14 residues. J was trimmed by 4 bases and V by 1 base; bases with no gene match: 2. Germline CDR1 is SGHRS and CDR2 is YFSETQ. CDR3 sequence reads: CASSLMTGGTEAFF. In nucleotides, the CDR3 is TGCGCCAGCAGCTTGATGACAGGGGGCACTGAAGCTTTCTTT.

This CDR3 is CASSAGQGGHNEQFF. The CDR3 bases are TGTGCCAGCAGCGCGGGACAGGGGGGTCACAATGAGCAGTTCTTC. This chain links TRBV6-4 with TRBJ2-1, with 11 bases identical to TRBD1. Germline CDR1 reads MRHNA; CDR2 reads SNTAGT. The CDR3 is 15 amino acids. Trimming cost V 6 bases and J 5 bases; bases outside gene matches: 6.

This sequence joins TRBV27 and TRBJ2-2; D is possibly TRBD1 (6 bases). Trimming removed 4 bases from V and 1 base from J, with 10 bases in between. The CDR3 is made up of 15 amino acids. CDR1 is MNHEY and CDR2 is SMNVEV in the germline V gene (reference sequence). The CDR3 reads CASSSTGMNTGELFF. CDR3 bases: TGTGCCAGCAGTTCCACAGGGATGAACACCGGGGAGCTGTTTTTT.

This clone appeared once. V usage is TRBV4-1 and J usage is TRBJ2-7, with a weak D call TRBD1 (6 bases). The germline V gene encodes CDR1 MGHRA and CDR2 YSYEKL. Trimming stripped 1 base from V and 3 bases from J, with 13 bases between. CDR3 size: 15 residues. The CDR3 spells CASSQVPPGHYEQYF. Here the CDR3 DNA reads TGCGCCAGCAGCCAAGTCCCGCCGGGACACTACGAGCAGTACTTC.

V is TRBV19 and J is TRBJ1-5; D is perhaps TRBD1 (5 bases). With 4 bases removed from V and 0 bases from J, the gap between germline ends came to 13 bases. This CDR3 contains 16 residues. CDR1 LNHDA and CDR2 SQIVND come from the germline V gene (reference sequence). The CDR3 nucleotides read TGTGCCAGTAGTACATCACAGGTATATAGCAATCAGCCCCAGCATTTT. This sequence encodes CASSTSQVYSNQPQHF.

The chain recombines TRBV21-1 with TRBJ1-5. TRBV21-1 is given as a pseudogene. CDR3 size: 13 residues. The CDR3 DNA reads as TGTGCCAGCAGCAAAGGGTTAAATCAGCCCCAGCATTTT. Its translation: CASSKGLNQPQHF.

In its sample, this clone was seen once. The chain has TRBV11-2 and TRBJ2-2; TRBD2 matches at 8 bases. The CDR3 length is 17 residues. In germline, CDR1 is SGHAT, CDR2 FQNNGV. V lost 2 bases, J lost 4 bases, and 9 bases stayed unmatched. The CDR3 reads CASSLQVSGRFTGELFF. The CDR3 bases are TGTGCCAGCAGCTTACAAGTGAGCGGGAGATTCACCGGGGAGCTGTTTTTT.

The J gene is TRBJ2-2, the V gene TRBV11-3, with D perhaps matching TRBD2 (6 bases). The CDR3 spans 15 residues. The V gene lost 1 base and the J gene lost 5 bases, with 11 bases spanning the gap. CDR1 and CDR2 from the germline V gene are SGHNT and YENEEA. In DNA, the CDR3 is TGTGCCAGCAGCTTAGCTCAGGCGGGAACCGGGGAGCTGTTTTTT. Amino acid sequence: CASSLAQAGTGELFF.

The V call is TRBV28, the J call TRBJ2-2, with D perhaps TRBD1 or TRBD2 (6 bases each). Germline V CDR1 and CDR2: MDHEN, SYDVKM. This CDR3 contains 14 residues. V was clipped by 3 bases and J by 6 bases, with 11 bases between them. Here the CDR3 DNA reads TGTGCCAGCAGTTTCACGGGGGCTTCCGGGGAGCTGTTTTTT. This sequence encodes CASSFTGASGELFF.

This chain links TRBV5-8 with TRBJ1-3; D remains unclear. V gave up 3 bases and J gave up 1 base, with 11 bases separating them. The CDR3 has 15 amino acids. In germline, CDR1 is SGHTS, CDR2 YDEGEE. In DNA form, the CDR3 reads TGTGCCAGCAGCTCACTCTCAGCTTCTGGAAACACCATATATTTT. The encoded protein is CASSSLSASGNTIYF.

This rearrangement joins TRBV27 to TRBJ2-7; TRBD2 is a possible D gene (6 bases). The CDR3 sequence is 14 residues long. The V gene's germline CDR1 is MNHEY and CDR2 SMNVEV (reference sequence). V was trimmed by 3 bases and J by 3 bases, leaving 12 bases between them. CDR3 region: CASSFSRELYEQYF. In nucleotides, the CDR3 is TGTGCCAGCAGTTTTTCGCGGGAACTCTACGAGCAGTACTTC.

The chain recombines TRBV10-3 with TRBJ2-7; D uncertain. Germline V lookup: CDR1 ENHRY, CDR2 SYGVKD. Trimming left V 4 bases short and J 4 bases short, with 14 bases between. CDR3 length: 14 residues. This CDR3 is CAISGDIKVYEQYF. The CDR3 region has the DNA TGTGCCATCAGTGGTGACATTAAGGTTTACGAGCAGTACTTC.

This clone was detected only a few times. The chain combines TRBV19 with TRBJ2-1; D is ambiguous. Germline assignment: CDR1 LNHDA and CDR2 SQIVND (reference sequence). The length of the CDR3 is 13 residues. Trimming took off 5 bases at V and 3 bases at J, with 8 bases between the two ends. Here the CDR3 reads CASSLGSYNEQFF. In DNA, the CDR3 is TGTGCCAGTAGTTTGGGCAGCTACAATGAGCAGTTCTTC.

This clone was counted a few times. This chain links TRBV19 with TRBJ2-1; D uncertain. CDR3 size: 13 residues. V shed 2 bases and J shed 3 bases, with 5 bases lying between them. CDR1 is LNHDA, CDR2 SQIVND, per germline (reference sequence). The CDR3: CASSITDYNEQFF. In DNA form, the CDR3 reads TGTGCCAGTAGTATAACGGACTACAATGAGCAGTTCTTC.

The chain combines TRBV6-5 with TRBJ2-7; a possible D gene is TRBD1 (5 bases). With 5 bases removed from V and 3 bases from J, the gap between germline ends came to 17 bases. Germline assignment: CDR1 MNHEY and CDR2 SVGAGI. The CDR3 sequence is 15 residues long. The CDR3 protein is CASSPGITALYEQYF. The CDR3 region has the DNA TGTGCCAGCAGTCCAGGGATCACCGCCCTCTACGAGCAGTACTTC.

The chain recombines TRBV6-5 with TRBJ2-3; D possibly corresponds to TRBD1 (6 bases). The CDR3 loop spans 13 amino acids. Germline CDR1 and CDR2: MNHEY and SVGAGI. Trimming removed 4 bases at V and 7 bases at J, with 12 bases between. The CDR3 sequence is CASSLQGSNTQYF. The DNA of the CDR3 is TGTGCCAGCAGTTTACAGGGAAGTAATACGCAGTATTTT.

The J gene is TRBJ2-1, the V gene TRBV7-6; D might be TRBD1 or TRBD2, each matching 6 bases. Germline assignment: CDR1 SGHVS and CDR2 FNYEAQ. The CDR3 length is 16 residues. V shed 5 bases and J shed 4 bases, with 18 bases lying between them. CDR3 DNA sequence: TGTGCCAGCAGCCGTATGGGGGCTAGCGCGTACAATGAGCAGTTCTTC. It specifies CASSRMGASAYNEQFF.

This clone was seen only once. This chain joins TRBV19 and TRBJ2-7; D unresolved. Trimming stripped 4 bases from V and 1 base from J, with 5 bases between. Germline-derived CDR1 and CDR2 are LNHDA and SQIVND (reference sequence). This CDR3 spans 12 amino acids. This chain's CDR3 is CASSTTSYEQYF. The CDR3 coding sequence is TGTGCCAGTAGTACTACGTCCTACGAGCAGTACTTC.